These T cell receptor beta chains were read from a single sample in a study of cytotoxic CD8 clonotypes in ibrutinib-treated CLL. Sequencing was performed with immunoSEQ multiplex PCR; in TCRdb, only in-frame clones are kept and a portion is missing. This sample has 130,000 or so clones, with 84% found just once. Material: PBMCs, obtained after 24 months of ibrutinib treatment. These receptor sequences come from a human donor with chronic lymphocytic leukemia. The CDR3 runs from the conserved cysteine through the conserved F or W. A D gene is named only where the DNA matches it firmly. Size values are once, few and many counts, or a class for expanded clones, and some rows have none.

>TRBJ2-5|TRBV10-3|-|-
TGTGCCATTACGACGGGGCCTCAAGAGACCCAGTACTTC
CAITTGPQETQYF
>TRBJ1-1|TRBV18|-|-
TGTGCCAGCTCACCAAAGGCGAACACTGAAGCTTTCTTT
CASSPKANTEAFF
>TRBJ1-1|TRBV5-6|TRBD1|-
TGTGCCAGCAGCTTGATACAGGGGATGAACACTGAAGCTTTCTTT
CASSLIQGMNTEAFF
>TRBJ2-3|TRBV5-8|TRBD1|-
TGTGCCAGCAGCCAGGACAGGCCAGATACGCAGTATTTT
CASSQDRPDTQYF
>TRBJ2-6|TRBV27|TRBD1|-
TGTGCCAGCAGTTTATCGTGGTGGGCAGGGGGCTCTGGGGCCAACGTCCTGACTTTC
CASSLSWWAGGSGANVLTF
>TRBJ1-1|TRBV2|TRBD1|-
TGTGCCAGCAGTGAAGGGTGGACAGGGGAGGTTTCTGAAGCTTTCTTT
CASSEGWTGEVSEAFF
>TRBJ2-7|TRBV19|TRBD1|once
TGTGCCAGTAGTATCTCTGGGACAGTTCACTACGAGCAGTACTTC
CASSISGTVHYEQYF
>TRBJ1-2|TRBV7-9|TRBD1|-
TGTGCCAGCAGCCCTTGGGACAGGACATTCGGGGGCTACACCTTC
CASSPWDRTFGGYTF
>TRBJ1-1|TRBV5-6|-|-
TGTGCCAGCAGCTTCAGCTCAGGGTTGGGGCACACTGAAGCTTTCTTT
CASSFSSGLGHTEAFF
>TRBJ1-4|TRBV9|-|-
TGTGCCAGCAGCGTGGAAGCGACTAATGAAAAACTGTTTTTT
CASSVEATNEKLFF
>TRBJ1-1|TRBV5-1|-|-
TGCGCCAGCAGCTTGGTCCCCCGGGCTGAAGCTTTCTTT
CASSLVPRAEAFF
>TRBJ1-2|TRBV5-1|TRBD1|-
TGCGCCAGCAGCTTTGGACAGGGAGGGTATGGCTACACCTTC
CASSFGQGGYGYTF
>TRBJ2-5|TRBV5-1|-|-
TGCGCCAGCAGCCCGTCTGGACGGTACGAAGAGACCCAGTACTTC
CASSPSGRYEETQYF
>TRBJ1-6|TRBV30|-|-
TGTGCCTGGAGTTCGGACAGAAAGAATTCACCCCTCCACTTT
CAWSSDRKNSPLHF
>TRBJ2-3|TRBV29-1|TRBD1|-
TGCAGCGTAAGACCCGGGACAGCAACAGATACGCAGTATTTT
CSVRPGTATDTQYF
>TRBJ1-4|TRBV7-9|-|-
TGTGCCAGCAGCTTCGGTCGGGTACCTAATGAAAAACTGTTTTTT
CASSFGRVPNEKLFF
>TRBJ1-1|TRBV28|-|-
TGTGCCAGCAGCTACTACCGGACAGAAGAAGCTTTCTTT
CASSYYRTEEAFF
>TRBJ2-7|TRBV5-6|-|-
TGTGCCAGCAGCTTGGCGGGGCTTCTCGACGAGCAGTACTTC
CASSLAGLLDEQYF
>TRBJ1-6|TRBV6-1|-|few
TGTGCCAGCAGTCAGGGGTTTGGTTCACCCCTCCACTTT
CASSQGFGSPLHF
>TRBJ2-7|TRBV29-1|-|-
TGCAGCGTCCGGGATCCCTCCTACGAGCAGTACTTC
CSVRDPSYEQYF
>TRBJ2-7|TRBV20-1|-|once
TGCAGTGCTAGGGGACAATACGAGCAGTACTTC
CSARGQYEQYF
>TRBJ2-3|TRBV5-4|-|-
TGTGCCAGCAGCTTTACCACCACAGATACGCAGTATTTT
CASSFTTTDTQYF
>TRBJ2-7|TRBV5-1|-|-
TGCGCCAGCAGCTTGGCCGATGGGACCTACGAGCAGTACTTC
CASSLADGTYEQYF
>TRBJ2-7|TRBV7-2|TRBD1|once
TGTGCCAGCAGCTGGGACAGGGGGGTCTACGAGCAGTACTTC
CASSWDRGVYEQYF
>TRBJ2-3|TRBV7-9|-|-
TGTGCCAGCAGCTTAGGCGGACAGTCAGATACGCAGTATTTT
CASSLGGQSDTQYF
>TRBJ1-5|TRBV11-2|-|-
TGTGCCAGCAGCTTGCATGGCAATCAGCCCCAGCATTTT
CASSLHGNQPQHF
>TRBJ2-2|TRBV5-1|-|once
TGCGCCAGCAGCTTGGTAGGACAGAACACCGGGGAGCTGTTTTTT
CASSLVGQNTGELFF
>TRBJ1-2|TRBV5-6|-|few
TGTGCCAGCAGCATAGGGACGGATAACTATGGCTACACCTTC
CASSIGTDNYGYTF
>TRBJ1-6|TRBV10-1|-|few
TGCGCCAGCAGTGAAAGTCGTAATAATTCACCCCTCCACTTT
CASSESRNNSPLHF
>TRBJ2-6|TRBV15|-|-
TGTGCCACCAGCACCCCGGAGGGACAGCAACTCTCTGGGGCCAACGTCCTGACTTTC
CATSTPEGQQLSGANVLTF
>TRBJ1-1|TRBV19|-|few
TGTGCCAGTAGTATCAGCCAAGGAATGAACACTGAAGCTTTCTTT
CASSISQGMNTEAFF
>TRBJ1-4|TRBV25-1|-|-
TGTGCCAGTGGAAGAGGGGGAACTAATGAAAAACTGTTTTTT
CASGRGGTNEKLFF
>TRBJ2-3|TRBV5-1|-|-
TGCGCCAGCAGCGGGGGGAACCCCAGGGATACGCAGTATTTT
CASSGGNPRDTQYF
>TRBJ2-7|TRBV7-2|-|-
TGTGCCAGCAGAGACGGGCAGCCCAGCTCCTACGAGCAGTACTTC
CASRDGQPSSYEQYF
>TRBJ1-6|TRBV30|-|many
TGTGCCTGGAGTCGGACAGTTTCACCCCTCCACTTT
CAWSRTVSPLHF
>TRBJ1-1|TRBV9|-|-
TGTGCCAGCAGCGAGGCATTGAACACTGAAGCTTTCTTT
CASSEALNTEAFF
>TRBJ1-2|TRBV7-2|-|few
TGTGCCAGCAGCCCCGGTGGTGGAGACTATGGCTACACCTTC
CASSPGGGDYGYTF
>TRBJ2-3|TRBV27|TRBD2|-
TGTGCCAGCTCGTCATTAGCGGGGGTTAGCACAGATACGCAGTATTTT
CASSSLAGVSTDTQYF
>TRBJ1-4|TRBV9|TRBD1|-
TGTGCCAGCAGCGTTCTAGGGTCAGGGGGGAATGAAAAACTGTTTTTT
CASSVLGSGGNEKLFF
>TRBJ1-1|TRBV5-1|TRBD1|-
TGCGCCAGCAGCTCGACAGGGGGCGGAGGGAACACTGAAGCTTTCTTT
CASSSTGGGGNTEAFF
>TRBJ1-2|TRBV10-2|-|-
TGCGCCAGCAGCGGCCCGGGGGCAGGGGAAGGCTACACCTTC
CASSGPGAGEGYTF
>TRBJ2-5|TRBV6-5|-|-
TGTGCCAGCAGTTACGTGGAGACCCAGTACTTC
CASSYVETQYF
>TRBJ2-2|TRBV4-3|TRBD1|few
TGCGCCAGCAGCCAGGGGACAGGGCTAAACACCGGGGAGCTGTTTTTT
CASSQGTGLNTGELFF
>TRBJ1-4|TRBV6-1|-|-
TGTGCCAGCAGGGGCAGTCAAAAACTGTTTTTT
CASRGSQKLFF
>TRBJ2-7|TRBV6-5|-|once
TGTGCCAGCAGTAATGCAGGGGACTACGAGCAGTACTTC
CASSNAGDYEQYF
>TRBJ1-6|TRBV11-2|-|-
TGTGCCAGCAGCCCGGGACGGAATAATTCACCCCTCCACTTT
CASSPGRNNSPLHF
>TRBJ2-1|TRBV11-3|TRBD1|-
TGTGCCAGCAGCTTAGGGGCTGACAGGGCCTACAATGAGCAGTTCTTC
CASSLGADRAYNEQFF
>TRBJ1-1|TRBV6-5|-|-
TGTGCCAGCAGGGGGACATCTAACTCAAACACTGAAGCTTTCTTT
CASRGTSNSNTEAFF